The entry that follows covers one T cell receptor (beta chain) sequence. No antigen is known for it. These data belong to a study of T cells in localized non-small cell lung cancer. Overall study findings and caveats: Patients showing higher blood T cell density tended to see longer overall survival. Researchers found a median 57 of the top 100 tumor clones in adjacent lung. Uninvolved nearby lung showed the greatest T cell clonality, exceeding that found in tumor. Heterogeneity within the tumor remains possible, as just one region underwent sequencing.

The table came from immunoSEQ multiplex PCR; TCRdb's copy has only in-frame clones and leaves some out. Of around 140,000 clones listed, about 89% were seen once; the top ten hold 1.7%. The sample in question was peripheral blood, obtained before any cancer treatment. The sequence was obtained from a female donor of 60 years or more with stage I lung adenocarcinoma.

The CDR3 DNA reads TGTGCCAGCACCCCGGGGACTGGGGCCAACGTCCTGACTTTC. Its translation is CASTPGTGANVLTF. This rearrangement joins TRBV6-5 to TRBJ2-6, with D perhaps TRBD2 (5 bases). V lost 7 bases and J 2 bases, leaving 9 bases between the germline ends. CDR3 length: 14 amino acids. Looked up from germline, CDR1 is MNHEY and CDR2 is SVGAGI.